One and the same sample provided the 16 T cell receptor beta chains below, sequenced in a study of blood T cell repertoires in COVID-19. Assay: immunoSEQ multiplex PCR; the TCRdb copy retains only in-frame clones and omits some. Counted here are 180,000 or so clones, around 88% occurring once; the ten biggest clones make up 4%. The specimen was peripheral blood. The origin of the receptors is a woman in her twenties or thirties with acute or convalescent COVID-19.

The rearrangement uses TRBV28 and TRBJ2-5; D is perhaps TRBD2 (5 bases). The CDR3 extends over 14 amino acids. V was pared by 2 bases and J by 7 bases, with 14 bases between. Germline CDR1 MDHEN, CDR2 SYDVKM. The CDR3 nucleotides read TGTGCCAGCAGTTTACCCGGAGGCTCGGGGACCCAGTACTTC. Amino acid sequence: CASSLPGGSGTQYF.

This rearrangement joins TRBV20-1 to TRBJ1-2; D call uncertain. The CDR3 runs to 11 residues. Per the germline V gene, CDR1 is DFQATT and CDR2 is SNEGSKA (reference sequence). The CDR3 protein is CRAGSSYGYTF. CDR3 coding DNA: TGCAGGGCCGGGAGCAGCTATGGCTACACCTTC.

This sequence joins TRBV6-5 and TRBJ1-1; tentatively, D is TRBD1 (6 bases). Germline-derived CDR1 and CDR2 are MNHEY and SVGAGI. CDR3 size: 15 residues. Deletions cut 6 bases from V and 0 bases from J, with 14 bases between. The CDR3 nucleotides read TGTGCCAGCAGAACAGGGCCGATCATGAACACTGAAGCTTTCTTT. It yields the protein CASRTGPIMNTEAFF.

V and J are TRBV24-1 and TRBJ2-2, with a weak D call TRBD2 (5 bases). Trimming left V 4 bases short and J 6 bases short, with 14 bases between. Germline CDR1 and CDR2: KGHDR and SFDVKD. The CDR3 totals 15 residues. DNA for the CDR3: TGTGCCACCAGTGAGGCTAGCCGATACTCCGGGGAGCTGTTTTTT. Translated, it gives CATSEASRYSGELFF.

This clone was observed a single time. The V and J genes are TRBV18 and TRBJ1-4; D not certain. V was pared by 8 bases and J by 2 bases, with 9 bases between. The CDR3 is 13 amino acids. Per germline, CDR1 KGHSH and CDR2 LQKENI. DNA for the CDR3: TGTGCCAGCCGAGCCGAGACTAATGAAAAACTGTTTTTT. Translation: CASRAETNEKLFF.

The chain recombines TRBV24-1 with TRBJ1-5; a possible D gene is TRBD1 (5 bases). From germline, CDR1 is KGHDR and CDR2 SFDVKD. Trimming stripped 2 bases from V and 5 bases from J, with 9 bases between. This CDR3 contains 14 residues. This CDR3 is CATSDYRSDQPQHF. The CDR3 nucleotides read TGTGCCACCAGTGATTACAGGTCTGATCAGCCCCAGCATTTT.

This clone has only one observation. The chain is built from TRBV5-5 and TRBJ1-4; D gene ambiguous. The CDR3 contains 14 residues. The germline V gene encodes CDR1 SGHKS and CDR2 YYEKEE (reference sequence). Trimming took off 0 bases at V and 8 bases at J, with 11 bases between the two ends. The CDR3 DNA is TGTGCCAGCAGCTTGGGCGGGGTAGGAGAAAAACTGTTTTTT. This gives the protein CASSLGGVGEKLFF.

The V gene is TRBV12-3 or TRBV12-4, the J gene TRBJ2-1, with D perhaps TRBD1 (6 bases). The CDR3 spans 13 residues. V lost 8 bases and J lost 4, with 12 bases in between. CDR3 region: CASRPGTYNEQFF. The CDR3 nucleotides read TGTGCCAGCCGGCCTGGGACATACAATGAGCAGTTCTTC.

This chain links TRBV5-1 with TRBJ2-1; D gene ambiguous. The germline V gene has CDR1 SGHRS and CDR2 YFSETQ. V was cut by 0 bases and J by 7 bases, with 5 bases left in between. The CDR3 has 12 residues. Here the CDR3 DNA reads TGCGCCAGCAGCTTGGCTATGAATGAGCAGTTCTTC. This codes for CASSLAMNEQFF.

The chain couples TRBV3-1 (or the pseudogene TRBV3-2) to TRBJ2-3, with D tentatively TRBD1 (6 bases). Trimming took off 4 bases at V and 2 bases at J, with 7 bases between the two ends. Germline V gives CDR1 LGHDT, CDR2 YNNKEL (reference sequence). The CDR3 has 13 amino acids. The CDR3, as DNA: TGTGCCAGCAGCCGGGACAACACAGATACGCAGTATTTT. Residues: CASSRDNTDTQYF.

The rearrangement uses TRBV18 and TRBJ2-5, with TRBD2 identical over 8 bases. The J segment lost 1 base and the V segment lost 6 bases, leaving 4 bases of the junction unmatched. The V gene's germline CDR1 is KGHSH and CDR2 LQKENI. This CDR3 comprises 14 residues. The CDR3: CASSLTSGQETQYF. The CDR3, as DNA: TGTGCCAGCTCTCTAACTAGCGGCCAAGAGACCCAGTACTTC. Based on the CDR3 plus reference TRBV18 and TRBJ2-5, the full variable domain is NAGVMQNPRHLVRRRGQEARLRCSPMKGHSHVYWYRQLPEEGLKFMVYLQKENIIDESGMPKERFSAEFPKEGPSILRIQQVVRGDSAAYFCASSLTSGQETQYFGPGTRLLVL.

The chain couples TRBV5-1 to TRBJ1-1; no definite D call. Germline assignment: CDR1 SGHRS and CDR2 YFSETQ. Deletions cut 4 bases from V and 0 bases from J, with 13 bases between. The CDR3 sequence is 15 residues long. CDR3 region: CASSGSSLLNTEAFF. CDR3 DNA: TGCGCCAGCAGCGGGAGTTCCCTCTTGAACACTGAAGCTTTCTTT. Looking up the rest from reference TRBV5-1 and TRBJ1-1 gives the full variable domain: KAGVTQTPRYLIKTRGQQVTLSCSPISGHRSVSWYQQTPGQGLQFLFEYFSETQRNKGNFPGRFSGRQFSNSRSEMNVSTLELGDSALYLCASSGSSLLNTEAFFGQGTRLTVV.

The rearrangement links TRBV7-9 to TRBJ2-5; D unclear. Germline CDR1 SEHNR, CDR2 FQNEAQ (reference sequence). The length of the CDR3 is 15 residues. The V gene lost 0 bases and the J gene lost 2 bases, with 10 bases spanning the gap. The CDR3 reads CASSLAASGQETQYF. The CDR3 DNA reads TGTGCCAGCAGCTTAGCCGCGTCAGGTCAAGAGACCCAGTACTTC.

CDR3 in DNA: TGTGCCAGTAGTCGGGACAGGGTGCGGCTGTTTTTT. Translation: CASSRDRVRLFF. The chain carries TRBV19 and TRBJ1-4; 9 bases line up with TRBD1. This CDR3 region has 12 residues. V trimming: 5 bases; J trimming: 14 bases; junction bases outside the gene matches: 6. Germline V CDR1 and CDR2: LNHDA, SQIVND (reference sequence).

The chain carries TRBV2 and TRBJ1-4; 7 bases fit TRBD1. J gave up 10 bases and V 4 bases, and 12 bases lay outside the gene matches. The CDR3 runs 15 residues. The germline V gene has CDR1 SNHLY and CDR2 FYNNEI. CDR3 nucleotides: TGTGCCAGCAGTGTCCAGGGGGATCAACATGGAAAACTGTTTTTT. This codes for CASSVQGDQHGKLFF.

V gene TRBV20-1 combines with J gene TRBJ2-7; D unresolved. The germline V gene encodes CDR1 DFQATT and CDR2 SNEGSKA (reference sequence). This CDR3 contains 11 residues. The V end lost 3 bases, the J end lost 6 bases, and 9 bases lay between the germline ends. In DNA, the CDR3 is TGCAGTGCTAGCTCCGAGAGCGAGCAGTACTTC. This sequence encodes CSASSESEQYF.